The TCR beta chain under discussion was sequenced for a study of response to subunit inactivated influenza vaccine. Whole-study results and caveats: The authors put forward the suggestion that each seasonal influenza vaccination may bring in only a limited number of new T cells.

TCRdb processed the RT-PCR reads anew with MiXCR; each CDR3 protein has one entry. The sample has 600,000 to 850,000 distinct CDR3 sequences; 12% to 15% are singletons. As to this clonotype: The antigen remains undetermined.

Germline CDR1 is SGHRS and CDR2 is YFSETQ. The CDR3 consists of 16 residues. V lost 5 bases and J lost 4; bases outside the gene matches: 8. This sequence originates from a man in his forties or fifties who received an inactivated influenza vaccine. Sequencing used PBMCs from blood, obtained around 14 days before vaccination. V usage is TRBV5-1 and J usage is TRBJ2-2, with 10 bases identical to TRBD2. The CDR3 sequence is CASRFSGGTSTGELFF. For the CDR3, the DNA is TGCGCCAGCAGGTTTAGCGGGGGGACGTCCACCGGGGAGCTGTTTTTT.